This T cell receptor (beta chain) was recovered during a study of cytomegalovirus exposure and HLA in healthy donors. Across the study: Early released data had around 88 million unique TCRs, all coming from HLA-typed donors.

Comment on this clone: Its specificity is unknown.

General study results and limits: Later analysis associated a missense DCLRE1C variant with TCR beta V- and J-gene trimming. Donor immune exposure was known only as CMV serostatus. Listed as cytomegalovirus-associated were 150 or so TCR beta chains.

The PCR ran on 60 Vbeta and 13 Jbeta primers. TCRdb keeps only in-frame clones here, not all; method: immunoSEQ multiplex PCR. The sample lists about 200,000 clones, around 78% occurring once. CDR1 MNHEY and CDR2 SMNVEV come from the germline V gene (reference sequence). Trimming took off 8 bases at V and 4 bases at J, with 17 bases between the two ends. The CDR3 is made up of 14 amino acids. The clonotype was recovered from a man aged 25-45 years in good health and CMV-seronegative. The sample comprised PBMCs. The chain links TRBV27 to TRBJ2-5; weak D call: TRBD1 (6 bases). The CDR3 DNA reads TGTGCCAGCGGACCTCGACAGGTCTTAGAGACCCAGTACTTC. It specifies CASGPRQVLETQYF.